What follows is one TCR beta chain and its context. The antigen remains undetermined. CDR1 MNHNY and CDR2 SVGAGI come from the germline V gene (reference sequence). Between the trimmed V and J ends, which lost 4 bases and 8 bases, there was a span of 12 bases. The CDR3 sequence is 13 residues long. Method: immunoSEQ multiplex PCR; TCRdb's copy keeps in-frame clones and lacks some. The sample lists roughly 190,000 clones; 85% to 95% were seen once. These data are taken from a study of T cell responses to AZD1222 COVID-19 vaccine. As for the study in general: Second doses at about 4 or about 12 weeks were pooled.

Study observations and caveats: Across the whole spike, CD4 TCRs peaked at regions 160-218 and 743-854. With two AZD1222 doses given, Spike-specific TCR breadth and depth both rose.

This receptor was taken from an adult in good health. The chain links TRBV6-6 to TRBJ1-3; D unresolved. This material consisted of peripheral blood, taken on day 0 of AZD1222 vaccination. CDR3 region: CASSWEQVDTIYF. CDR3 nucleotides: TGTGCCAGCAGTTGGGAGCAGGTGGACACCATATATTTT.